These 17 T cell receptor beta chains originate from one sample sequenced in a study of T cells after posttransplantation cyclophosphamide. Produced via immunoSEQ multiplex PCR; TCRdb's table is partial and in-frame only. Among 9,000 to 13,000 clones, approximately 81% were seen once, and the ten largest hold 4.5% to 5.5%. A marrow graft followed busulfan-fludarabine conditioning, with cyclophosphamide on days +3 and +4. Here the sequenced sample was PBMCs, taken after allogeneic stem cell transplant with posttransplant cyclophosphamide. These receptors all stem from a female patient aged 50-59 years who received an allogeneic stem cell transplant from a related donor, was CMV-positive, and had no GVHD. Some T cells may originate from the graft donor.

V usage is TRBV30 and J usage is TRBJ1-2; a possible D gene is TRBD1 (6 bases). Looked up from germline, CDR1 is GTSNPN and CDR2 is SVGIG (reference sequence). V was pared by 2 bases and J by 4 bases, with 11 bases between. The CDR3 runs 13 residues. Here the CDR3 DNA reads TGTGCCTGGAGTCCAGACAGGTTCTATGGCTACACCTTC. This codes for CAWSPDRFYGYTF.

V gene TRBV7-2 combines with J gene TRBJ2-7; TRBD2 might be the D (5 bases). Germline CDR1 is SGHTA and CDR2 is FQGNSA. The germline V and J ends were trimmed by 3 bases and 3 bases, with 6 bases remaining between them. This CDR3 region has 12 residues. CDR3 sequence: CASSFGLYEQYF. The CDR3 DNA follows: TGTGCCAGCAGCTTCGGACTCTACGAGCAGTACTTC.

V gene TRBV7-2 combines with J gene TRBJ1-1; D unclear. The CDR3 is 14 residues long. V was pared by 7 bases and J by 1 base, with 13 bases between. Germline values: CDR1 SGHTA, CDR2 FQGNSA. The CDR3 sequence is CASITGSGNTEAFF. In DNA, the CDR3 is TGTGCCAGCATAACGGGATCCGGGAACACTGAAGCTTTCTTT.

The rearrangement uses TRBV11-2 and TRBJ2-7; TRBD2 agrees at 9 bases. V lost 2 bases to trimming and J lost 0 bases; unmatched junction nucleotides: 2. This CDR3 contains 15 residues. Per the germline V gene, CDR1 is SGHAT and CDR2 is FQNNGV. The CDR3 nucleotides are TGTGCCAGCAGCTTACTAGCGGGGACCTCCTACGAGCAGTACTTC. Its protein product is CASSLLAGTSYEQYF.

This clone was recorded only once. The chain carries TRBV2 and TRBJ1-6; maybe TRBD1 (5 bases). Germline loops: CDR1 SNHLY, CDR2 FYNNEI. The ends were cut back, 8 bases at V and 0 bases at J, with 11 bases in the middle. This CDR3 comprises 15 residues. As DNA, the CDR3 is TGTGCCAGCGTGTACAGGAGCTCCTATAATTCACCCCTCCACTTT. This gives the protein CASVYRSSYNSPLHF.

The sample holds a few counts of this clone. CDR3 protein: CASTTRTGAYEQYF. The CDR3 nucleotides are TGTGCCAGCACAACCAGGACAGGGGCCTACGAGCAGTACTTC. This chain connects TRBV6-5 to TRBJ2-7; 9 nucleotides align to TRBD1. The CDR3 has 14 amino acids. V was pared by 7 bases and J by 2 bases, with 6 bases of the junction left unmatched. The germline V gene encodes CDR1 MNHEY and CDR2 SVGAGI.

The chain employs TRBV4-1 and TRBJ1-2; possibly TRBD1 for D (6 bases). The V end was cut by 5 bases, the J end by 4 bases, with 20 bases between. The CDR3 loop spans 16 amino acids. Germline V CDR1 and CDR2: MGHRA, YSYEKL. CDR3 DNA sequence: TGCGCCAGCAGCGTAAATCCCGGACAGAATTTCTATGGCTACACCTTC. Protein: CASSVNPGQNFYGYTF.

J is TRBJ2-2 and V is TRBV7-2; TRBD2 matches at 11 bases. CDR1 and CDR2 (germline): SGHTA, FQGNSA. V was pared by 4 bases and J by 5 bases, with 6 bases of the junction left unmatched. The CDR3 extends over 16 amino acids. In DNA, the CDR3 is TGTGCCAGCAGCTCCCAGGGACTAGCGGTTACCGGGGAGCTGTTTTTT. This gives the protein CASSSQGLAVTGELFF.

This clone has just a few counts. This chain uses TRBV6-1 with TRBJ2-1, with 7 nucleotides matching TRBD2. This CDR3 has 15 residues. The V gene end was trimmed by 2 bases and the J gene end by 3 bases; junction bases not matched to a gene: 4. The germline V gene encodes CDR1 MNHNS and CDR2 SASEGT. The CDR3 DNA reads as TGTGCCAGCAGTGAAACGGGAGGAATCTACAATGAGCAGTTCTTC. This gives the protein CASSETGGIYNEQFF.

The rearrangement uses TRBV30 and TRBJ2-7; 9 nucleotides line up with TRBD2. The CDR3 totals 17 residues. In germline, CDR1 is GTSNPN, CDR2 SVGIG (reference sequence). Trimming removed 3 bases from V and 2 bases from J; junction bases left unmatched: 14. The CDR3 nucleotides read TGTGCCTGGAGCCCAAGGGTAGCGGGGGCCGTAGCCTACGAGCAGTACTTC. Its protein product is CAWSPRVAGAVAYEQYF.

J is TRBJ2-5 and V is TRBV13; TRBD2 agrees at 7 bases. Trimming took 3 bases from V and 4 from J; bases not matched to a gene: 5. The CDR3 is made up of 14 amino acids. The germline CDR1 and CDR2 sequences are PRHDT and FYEKMQ (reference sequence). CDR3 coding DNA: TGTGCCAGCAGCTTCGGCGGGGGTTCAGAGACCCAGTACTTC. It specifies CASSFGGGSETQYF. The full variable domain, its missing parts supplied by reference TRBV13 and TRBJ2-5, is AAGVIQSPRHLIKEKRETATLKCYPIPRHDTVYWYQQGPGQDPQFLISFYEKMQSDKGSIPDRFSAQQFSDYHSELNMSSLELGDSALYFCASSFGGGSETQYFGPGTRLLVL.

This clone appeared a single time. V gene TRBV7-6 combines with J gene TRBJ2-5, with 8 nucleotides matching TRBD2. The CDR3 loop spans 18 amino acids. J gave up 5 bases and V 5 bases, and 19 bases lay outside the gene matches. Germline V CDR1 and CDR2: SGHVS, FNYEAQ. The CDR3 DNA reads as TGTGCCAGCAGCACACCCAGCGGGGGTTCTGCCGGGGAGGAGACCCAGTACTTC. Translated: CASSTPSGGSAGEETQYF.

The chain combines TRBV18 with TRBJ1-2, with D possibly TRBD1 on 6 matching bases. Germline lookup yields CDR1 KGHSH and CDR2 LQKENI. This CDR3 spans 15 amino acids. The V end was cut by 0 bases, the J end by 0 bases, with 8 bases between. CDR3 amino acids: CASSPPDSSNYGYTF. The CDR3 nucleotides read TGTGCCAGCTCACCACCGGACAGTTCTAACTATGGCTACACCTTC.

The genes are TRBV7-3 and TRBJ1-1; 9 positions agree with TRBD1. V was clipped by 5 bases and J by 4 bases; unmatched bases: 5. Germline V CDR1 and CDR2: SGHTA, FQGTGA. The CDR3 runs 14 residues. The CDR3 loop is CASSPRQGGTEAFF. Written as DNA, the CDR3 is TGTGCCAGCAGCCCGAGACAGGGGGGCACTGAAGCTTTCTTT.

DNA for the CDR3: TGCGCCAGCAGTGAGTCCCCGGGTAGCGGGGGCCAAGAGACCCAGTACTTC. Protein: CASSESPGSGGQETQYF. This chain uses TRBV10-2 with TRBJ2-5, with 9 bases lining up with TRBD2. Germline trimming cut 0 bases from V and 1 base from J; bases unmatched to any gene: 6. The CDR3 is made up of 17 amino acids. The germline V gene encodes CDR1 WSHSY and CDR2 SAAADI.

This chain connects TRBV7-2 to TRBJ1-2; 9 positions match TRBD1. Germline values: CDR1 SGHTA, CDR2 FQGNSA. The V gene end was trimmed by 3 bases and the J gene end by 8 bases; junction bases not matched to a gene: 10. The CDR3 loop spans 15 amino acids. CDR3 amino acids: CASSFPGDRVIGYTF. CDR3 sequence (DNA): TGTGCCAGCAGCTTTCCGGGGGACAGGGTAATAGGCTACACCTTC.

V and J are TRBV29-1 and TRBJ2-7, with TRBD1 identical over 7 bases. CDR3 size: 10 residues. Germline V gene data show CDR1 as SQVTM and CDR2 as ANQGSEA. V shed 6 bases and J 6 bases; nucleotides not matched to a gene: 2. CDR3 region: CSVGTVEQYF. The CDR3 nucleotides read TGCAGCGTGGGGACAGTCGAGCAGTACTTC.